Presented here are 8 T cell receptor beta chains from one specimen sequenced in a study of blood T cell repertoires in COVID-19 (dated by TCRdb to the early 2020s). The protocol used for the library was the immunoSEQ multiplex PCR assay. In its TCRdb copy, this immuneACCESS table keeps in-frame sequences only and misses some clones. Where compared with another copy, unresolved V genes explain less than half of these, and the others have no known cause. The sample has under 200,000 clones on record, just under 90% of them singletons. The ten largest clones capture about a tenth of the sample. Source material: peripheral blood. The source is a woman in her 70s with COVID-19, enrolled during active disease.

The CDR3 is CASSGDRAADTQYF. The DNA of the CDR3 is TGTGCCAGCAGTGGCGACAGGGCCGCAGATACGCAGTATTTT. The chain employs TRBV2 and TRBJ2-3; TRBD1 matches at 7 bases. Germline loops: CDR1 SNHLY, CDR2 FYNNEI. The CDR3 is 14 residues long. Trimming at V came to 4 bases and at J to 4 bases, leaving 5 bases not matched to a gene.

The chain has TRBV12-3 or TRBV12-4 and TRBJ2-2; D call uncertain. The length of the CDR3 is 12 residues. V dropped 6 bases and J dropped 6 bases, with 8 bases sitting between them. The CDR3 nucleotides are TGTGCCAGCAGCCAACTTTCCGGGGAGCTGTTTTTT. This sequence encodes CASSQLSGELFF.

The CDR3 sequence: CASSGTGGSYNSPLHF. The CDR3, as DNA: TGTGCCAGCAGTGGGACAGGGGGCTCCTATAATTCACCCCTCCACTTT. This rearrangement joins TRBV6-1 to TRBJ1-6, with 10 bases identical to TRBD1. Germline CDR1 is MNHNS and CDR2 is SASEGT. V trimming: 4 bases; J trimming: 0 bases; junction bases outside the gene matches: 0. The CDR3 spans 16 residues.

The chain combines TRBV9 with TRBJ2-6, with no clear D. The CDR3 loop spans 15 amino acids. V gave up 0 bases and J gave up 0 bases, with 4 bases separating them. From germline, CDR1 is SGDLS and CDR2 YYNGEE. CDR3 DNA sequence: TGTGCCAGCAGCGTAGTCGGCTCTGGGGCCAACGTCCTGACTTTC. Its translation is CASSVVGSGANVLTF.

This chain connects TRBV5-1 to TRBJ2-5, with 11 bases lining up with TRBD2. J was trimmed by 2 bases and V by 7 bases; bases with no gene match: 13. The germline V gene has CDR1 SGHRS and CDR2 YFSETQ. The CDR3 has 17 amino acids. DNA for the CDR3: TGCGCCAGCTCAAAGGGTAGCGGGGGGGCGAAGCAAGAGACCCAGTACTTC. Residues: CASSKGSGGAKQETQYF.

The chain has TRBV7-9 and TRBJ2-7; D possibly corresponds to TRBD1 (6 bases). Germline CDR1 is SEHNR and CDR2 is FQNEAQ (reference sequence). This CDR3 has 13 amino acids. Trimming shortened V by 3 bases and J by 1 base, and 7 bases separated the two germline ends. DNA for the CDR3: TGTGCCAGCAGCTTGGACAGTTCCTACGAGCAGTACTTC. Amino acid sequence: CASSLDSSYEQYF. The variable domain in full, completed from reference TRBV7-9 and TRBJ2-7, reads DTGVSQNPRHKITKRGQNVTFRCDPISEHNRLYWYRQTLGQGPEFLTYFQNEAQLEKSRLLSDRFSAERPKGSFSTLEIQRTEQGDSAMYLCASSLDSSYEQYFGPGTRLTVT.

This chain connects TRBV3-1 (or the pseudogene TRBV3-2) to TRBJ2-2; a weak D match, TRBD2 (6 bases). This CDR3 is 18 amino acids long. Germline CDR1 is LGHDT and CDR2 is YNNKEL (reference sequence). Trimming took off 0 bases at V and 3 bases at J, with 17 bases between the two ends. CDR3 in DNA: TGTGCCAGCAGCCAAGAGAGGAGACTAGGGGTTTACACCGGGGAGCTGTTTTTT. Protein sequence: CASSQERRLGVYTGELFF.

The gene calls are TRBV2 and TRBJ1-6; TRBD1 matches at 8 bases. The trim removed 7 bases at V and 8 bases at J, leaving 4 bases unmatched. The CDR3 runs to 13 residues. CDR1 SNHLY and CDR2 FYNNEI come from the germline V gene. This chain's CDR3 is CASKGTGDSPLHF. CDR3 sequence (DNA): TGTGCCAGCAAAGGGACAGGTGATTCACCCCTCCACTTT.